The 18 T cell receptor beta chains in this list originate from one sample, sequenced in a study of shared clonotypes between healthy human individuals. Profiling relied on immunoSEQ multiplex PCR, and the TCRdb table lists in-frame clones only, not all of them. This repertoire shows over 100,000 clones, under 70% found once; its top ten account for roughly a quarter. Material: memory CD8+ T cells sorted from blood. Subset defined: CD45RO+ cells pooled with CCR7-negative TemRA cells. Receptor source: a woman aged 25 to 45 in good health.

The chain uses TRBV5-1 and TRBJ2-7, with D unresolved. The germline V gene encodes CDR1 SGHRS and CDR2 YFSETQ. There are 14 residues in the CDR3. The germline V and J ends were trimmed by 0 bases and 0 bases, with 7 bases remaining between them. The CDR3 here is CASSLDGYSYEQYF. As DNA, the CDR3 is TGCGCCAGCAGCTTGGACGGGTACTCCTACGAGCAGTACTTC.

A few counts support this clone. V is TRBV2 and J is TRBJ1-1; tentative D call: TRBD1 (6 bases). Germline CDR1 is SNHLY and CDR2 is FYNNEI. Trimming took 2 bases from V and 1 from J, leaving 14 bases between them. CDR3 size: 16 residues. This CDR3 reads CASSEPLGGQNTEAFF. The CDR3 bases are TGTGCCAGCAGTGAACCCCTAGGGGGACAGAACACTGAAGCTTTCTTT.

The chain carries TRBV5-1 and TRBJ2-2; perhaps TRBD2 as D (6 bases). From germline, CDR1 is SGHRS and CDR2 YFSETQ. Trimming left V 2 bases short and J 0 bases short, with 11 bases between. The CDR3 sequence is 16 residues long. The CDR3 coding sequence is TGCGCCAGCAGCTTTACGCCGGGAGCGAACACCGGGGAGCTGTTTTTT. Its protein is CASSFTPGANTGELFF.

The CDR3: CASSFGTQSTDTQYF. In nucleotides, the CDR3 is TGTGCCAGCAGCTTCGGGACACAGAGCACAGATACGCAGTATTTT. The chain uses TRBV5-6 and TRBJ2-3, with a tentative D call TRBD1 (6 bases). Trimming removed 2 bases from V and 0 bases from J, with 10 bases in between. From germline, CDR1 is SGHDT and CDR2 YYEEEE. CDR3 length equals 15 residues.

Comments on this clone: This specimen includes other DNA sequences encoding the same CDR3. V gene TRBV27 combines with J gene TRBJ2-7; the match to TRBD2 covers 10 bases. The CDR3 loop spans 15 amino acids. The V and J ends lost 3 bases and 2 bases, in that order; junction bases with no gene match: 4. CDR1 and CDR2 from the germline V gene are MNHEY and SMNVEV (reference sequence). CDR3 sequence (DNA): TGTGCCAGCAGTTTTCTTACTAGCGGGACCTACGAGCAGTACTTC. Protein product: CASSFLTSGTYEQYF.

The J gene is TRBJ1-2, the V gene TRBV6-5; 7 nucleotides align to TRBD1. This CDR3 is built from 15 residues. The junction had 5 bases not matched to a gene; V was cut back by 4 bases and J by 0 bases. Germline loops: CDR1 MNHEY, CDR2 SVGAGI. CDR3 sequence (DNA): TGTGCCAGCAGTTTGAAGGACAGGCCTAACTATGGCTACACCTTC. Translating gives CASSLKDRPNYGYTF.

V is TRBV14 and J is TRBJ1-2; D is possibly TRBD1 (5 bases). The V end lost 0 bases, the J end lost 2 bases, and 10 bases lay between the germline ends. There are 15 residues in the CDR3. Germline V CDR1 and CDR2: SGHDN, FVKESK. CDR3 nucleotide sequence: TGTGCCAGCAGCCAAGATCTCGGGGGGAACTATGGCTACACCTTC. Its translation is CASSQDLGGNYGYTF.

With respect to this clone: With only one base between it and a far larger clone, this is likely a read error. The genes are TRBV4-2 and TRBJ2-7, with 13 bases that match TRBD2. Unmatched junction bases numbered 8, after V lost 2 bases and J lost 7 bases. Looked up from germline, CDR1 is LGHNA and CDR2 is YNFKEQ. The CDR3 is 16 residues long. CDR3 residues: CASSQSPGLAGREQYF. The CDR3 DNA reads as TGTGCCAGCAGCCAAAGCCCGGGACTAGCGGGGAGGGAGCAGTACTTC.

About this clone: Within the sample, other DNA sequences also encode this same CDR3. The chain joins TRBV2 to TRBJ1-1; D not certain. CDR3 length: 10 residues. The V gene's germline CDR1 is SNHLY and CDR2 FYNNEI. Trimming stripped 5 bases from V and 7 bases from J, with 5 bases between. DNA of the CDR3: TGTGCCAGCAGTTTAGGTGAAGCTTTCTTT. Its protein product is CASSLGEAFF.

CDR3 protein: CASSLVPGETNEKLFF. For the CDR3, the DNA is TGCGCCAGCAGCTTGGTCCCAGGGGAAACTAATGAAAAACTGTTTTTT. The rearrangement links TRBV5-1 to TRBJ1-4, with D maybe TRBD1 (6 bases). V dropped 0 bases and J dropped 1 base, with 10 bases sitting between them. The CDR3 consists of 16 residues. Germline V lookup: CDR1 SGHRS, CDR2 YFSETQ.

The J gene is TRBJ2-1, the V gene TRBV27; D assignment may be TRBD1 or TRBD2 (5 bases each). Germline-derived CDR1 and CDR2 are MNHEY and SMNVEV (reference sequence). This CDR3 is built from 17 residues. V lost 4 bases and J lost 0, with 16 bases in between. Here the CDR3 DNA reads TGTGCCAGCAGTTCCCGCCCCCTGGGGGTCTCCTACAATGAGCAGTTCTTC. Protein product: CASSSRPLGVSYNEQFF.

The CDR3 bases are TGTGCCAGCAGCTTCACTAATGAAAAACTGTTTTTT. Translating gives CASSFTNEKLFF. J is TRBJ1-4 and V is TRBV7-9; D call uncertain. Trimming shortened V by 3 bases and J by 2 bases, and 1 base separated the two germline ends. The CDR3 contains 12 residues. Looked up from germline, CDR1 is SEHNR and CDR2 is FQNEAQ (reference sequence).

The rearrangement uses TRBV29-1 and TRBJ2-1; no clear D gene. This CDR3 is 15 amino acids long. Germline V gene data show CDR1 as SQVTM and CDR2 as ANQGSEA. V lost 1 base, J lost 0 bases, and 10 bases lay in between. This CDR3 is CSVEGRMGSYNEQFF. In nucleotides, the CDR3 is TGCAGCGTTGAAGGACGAATGGGCTCCTACAATGAGCAGTTCTTC.

This clone was recorded a few times. The rearrangement links TRBV25-1 to TRBJ2-7; D is uncertain. Germline CDR1 is MGHDK and CDR2 is SYGVNS. V shed 5 bases and J shed 5 bases, with 13 bases lying between them. The CDR3 is 13 residues long. CDR3 amino acids: CASSFGSTDEQYF. The CDR3 coding sequence is TGTGCCAGCAGTTTTGGCAGCACCGACGAGCAGTACTTC.

The rearrangement joins TRBV5-4 to TRBJ2-2; D not certain. V was cut by 0 bases and J by 0 bases, with 6 bases left in between. This CDR3 spans 15 amino acids. Germline CDR1 reads SGHNT; CDR2 reads YYREEE (reference sequence). CDR3 loop: CASSLDSSNTGELFF. In DNA form, the CDR3 reads TGTGCCAGCAGCTTGGATAGCTCGAACACCGGGGAGCTGTTTTTT.

J is TRBJ2-7 and V is TRBV7-6; tentatively, D is TRBD1 (5 bases). Trimming cost V 5 bases and J 5 bases, with 19 bases left between them. CDR1 and CDR2 (germline): SGHVS, FNYEAQ. This CDR3 comprises 15 residues. CDR3 sequence: CASSLGAASFNEQYF. CDR3 nucleotide sequence: TGTGCCAGCAGCCTAGGGGCGGCTAGTTTTAACGAGCAGTACTTC.

This clone was observed many times. This chain joins TRBV29-1 and TRBJ1-2; 10 bases are a match to TRBD1. With 4 bases clipped from V and 7 bases from J, the junction kept 6 bases outside the gene matches. The CDR3 is 13 amino acids. The germline gives CDR1 SQVTM, CDR2 ANQGSEA. The CDR3 DNA is TGCAGCGTTGCCGGACAGGGGGGTCTTGGCTACACCTTC. This sequence encodes CSVAGQGGLGYTF.

In this sample, this clone turned up many times. This chain joins TRBV7-8 and TRBJ2-7; D is possibly TRBD1 (6 bases). This CDR3 comprises 14 residues. Between the trimmed V and J ends, which lost 5 bases and 2 bases, there was a span of 13 bases. The V gene's germline CDR1 is SGHVS and CDR2 FQNEAQ. The CDR3 DNA reads TGTGCCAGCAGCCCTACAGGGAACGCCTACGAGCAGTACTTC. This translates into CASSPTGNAYEQYF.